The clone carrying this T cell receptor (beta chain) occurred a few times. Its antigen is undetermined. Germline assignment: CDR1 DFQATT and CDR2 SNEGSKA (reference sequence). V shed 5 bases and J shed 6 bases, with 13 bases lying between them. This CDR3 is built from 12 residues. This entry comes from a study of T cells after yellow fever vaccination. General study points: Researchers cautioned that FACS-sorted repertoires could harbor abundant clonotypes contaminating from the bulk population. The secondary response was weaker but peaked faster, day 5 versus 15. Most clones from primary vaccination resurfaced after the booster (roughly 96% CD4, less than 90% CD8).

MiXCR, applied by TCRdb to the 5' RACE reads, yields one record per CDR3 protein. The sample lists under 500,000 distinct CDR3 sequences, around 20% occurring once. This TCR was recovered from a man aged 18 to 35 who received the YFV17D yellow fever vaccine. The chain couples TRBV20-1 to TRBJ1-1, with unresolved D. Sequenced here: PBMCs, sampled before the yellow fever booster vaccination. DNA for the CDR3: TGCAGTGCTGGCGGTGGGCCTCCTGAAGCTTTCTTT. This codes for CSAGGGPPEAFF.